These 18 T cell receptor beta chains were all obtained from the same sample, sequenced in a study of cytomegalovirus exposure and HLA in healthy donors. The PCR made use of 60 Vbeta and 13 Jbeta primers. Some clones are missing from TCRdb's copy, which holds only in-frame ones; the method was immunoSEQ multiplex PCR. The table shows about 140,000 clones, with 61% occurring only once. The sample consisted of PBMCs. The receptors here all came from a male donor in good health and CMV-seronegative.

The chain recombines TRBV6-1 with TRBJ1-1, with a tentative D call TRBD1 (6 bases). Germline V gene data show CDR1 as MNHNS and CDR2 as SASEGT. CDR3 size: 13 residues. CDR3: CGTVGAKRTEAFF. The CDR3 region has the DNA TGTGGAACTGTGGGGGCAAAGAGGACTGAAGCTTTCTTT.

In this sample, this clone turned up a few times. The rearrangement joins TRBV4-3 to TRBJ2-2, with D possibly being TRBD2 (5 bases). Trimming removed 1 base at V and 5 bases at J, with 11 bases between. CDR3 length equals 15 residues. CDR1 is LGHNA and CDR2 is YSLEER in the germline V gene. CDR3 DNA: TGCGCCAGCAGCCAAGCTGAGGGTTTAACCGGGGAGCTGTTTTTT. It translates to CASSQAEGLTGELFF.

This clone has only a few counts. The V and J genes are TRBV5-1 and TRBJ1-4; 9 positions match TRBD1. The ends lost 4 bases at V and 8 bases at J; junction bases unmatched: 6. The CDR3 spans 14 residues. In germline, CDR1 is SGHRS, CDR2 YFSETQ. The CDR3 DNA reads as TGCGCCAGCAGCGTGGACAGGGGAGAGGAAAAACTGTTTTTT. Translated: CASSVDRGEEKLFF.

The chain links TRBV27 to TRBJ1-4, with 8 bases identical to TRBD1. CDR3 length: 14 amino acids. With 7 bases clipped from V and 8 bases from J, the junction kept 9 bases outside the gene matches. The germline gives CDR1 MNHEY, CDR2 SMNVEV (reference sequence). In DNA, the CDR3 is TGTGCCAGCACCATGACAGGGGCGCAGGAAAAACTGTTTTTT. Its translation is CASTMTGAQEKLFF.

The chain uses TRBV4-2 and TRBJ2-3, with 8 bases identical to TRBD2. The CDR3 extends over 18 amino acids. Trimming took 2 bases from V and 0 from J; bases not matched to a gene: 10. CDR1 is LGHNA and CDR2 is YNFKEQ in the germline V gene. CDR3 coding DNA: TGTGCCAGCAGCCAACATGAGCGGGGGTCGGATAGCACAGATACGCAGTATTTT. Its translation is CASSQHERGSDSTDTQYF.

The chain links TRBV7-9 to TRBJ1-5; D uncertain. The CDR3 totals 13 residues. The V end was cut by 1 base, the J end by 4 bases, with 5 bases between. Germline CDR1 SEHNR, CDR2 FQNEAQ (reference sequence). The CDR3 nucleotides read TGTGCCAGCAGCTTAGACGGTAATCAGCCCCAGCATTTT. Its protein product is CASSLDGNQPQHF.

The gene calls are TRBV5-4 and TRBJ1-6; 7 nucleotides align to TRBD1. J lost 5 bases, V lost 0 bases, and 5 bases had no gene match. CDR3 length equals 16 residues. The germline V gene has CDR1 SGHNT and CDR2 YYREEE (reference sequence). This CDR3 is CASSLDDRAHNSPLHF. The CDR3 DNA follows: TGTGCCAGCAGCTTGGATGACAGGGCCCATAATTCACCCCTCCACTTT.

The chain combines TRBV7-9 with TRBJ2-5, with D perhaps matching TRBD2 (6 bases). Trimming took 3 bases from V and 2 from J, leaving 16 bases between them. The CDR3 runs 16 residues. Germline CDR1 and CDR2: SEHNR and FQNEAQ (reference sequence). The CDR3 sequence is CASSLGPGGLQETQYF. The CDR3 region has the DNA TGTGCCAGCAGCTTGGGACCCGGAGGGCTACAAGAGACCCAGTACTTC.

This clone came up a few times. The chain uses TRBV10-3 and TRBJ1-4; TRBD1 matches at 8 bases. After removal of 3 bases from V and 8 bases from J, the junction contained 8 bases not matched to a gene. The germline V gene has CDR1 ENHRY and CDR2 SYGVKD. This CDR3 region has 15 residues. The CDR3 loop reads CAISDPTGGLEKLFF. The CDR3, as DNA: TGTGCCATCAGTGACCCCACAGGGGGGTTAGAAAAACTGTTTTTT.

The chain links TRBV6-1 to TRBJ1-1; 9 nucleotides line up with TRBD1. Germline-derived CDR1 and CDR2 are MNHNS and SASEGT. The CDR3 spans 15 residues. Trimming took 6 bases from V and 2 from J; bases not matched to a gene: 7. CDR3 region: CASRSGQGTNTEAFF. The DNA for the CDR3 is TGTGCCAGCAGATCTGGACAGGGGACCAACACTGAAGCTTTCTTT.

The chain is built from TRBV11-2 and TRBJ1-6; 8 nucleotides match TRBD1. This CDR3 is 14 amino acids long. The ends lost 2 bases at V and 8 bases at J; junction bases unmatched: 2. In germline, CDR1 is SGHAT, CDR2 FQNNGV. The CDR3 sequence: CASSLTGGDSPLHF. CDR3 bases: TGTGCCAGCAGCTTAACAGGGGGTGATTCACCCCTCCACTTT.

The V call is TRBV21-1, the J call TRBJ1-1; the tabulated D call, TRBD1, remains unverified against the DNA. TRBV21-1 is labeled a pseudogene. The CDR3 extends over 12 amino acids. The CDR3 here is CASSPGTGEAFF. CDR3 sequence (DNA): TGTGCCAGCAGCCCCGGGACAGGTGAAGCTTTCTTT.

The V call is TRBV7-2, the J call TRBJ2-3; 11 nucleotides line up with TRBD2. Germline V gene sequence: CDR1 SGHTA, CDR2 FQGNSA. The CDR3 sequence is 15 residues long. V shed 3 bases, J shed 4 bases, and the junction held 3 bases outside the gene matches. CDR3 DNA sequence: TGTGCCAGCAGCTTCAATAGCGGGGGGGCAGATACGCAGTATTTT. Residues: CASSFNSGGADTQYF.

The genes are TRBV19 and TRBJ2-1, with TRBD2 identical over 8 bases. The CDR3 consists of 15 residues. CDR1 is LNHDA and CDR2 is SQIVND in the germline V gene (reference sequence). V trimming: 3 bases; J trimming: 4 bases; junction bases outside the gene matches: 5. The CDR3 region is CASSMSGGAYNEQFF. The CDR3 bases are TGTGCCAGTAGTATGAGCGGGGGAGCTTACAATGAGCAGTTCTTC.

This clone occurred a few times. The chain is built from TRBV20-1 and TRBJ1-1; D remains unclear. Germline assignment: CDR1 DFQATT and CDR2 SNEGSKA (reference sequence). The CDR3 consists of 11 residues. Between the trimmed V and J ends, which lost 6 bases and 1 base, there was a span of 6 bases. CDR3 DNA: TGCAGTGCCCCTACGAACACTGAAGCTTTCTTT. Its translation is CSAPTNTEAFF.

V is TRBV30 and J is TRBJ2-2; 8 bases line up with TRBD2. V trimming: 5 bases; J trimming: 3 bases; junction bases outside the gene matches: 11. This CDR3 has 16 amino acids. CDR1 is GTSNPN and CDR2 is SVGIG in the germline V gene (reference sequence). In DNA form, the CDR3 reads TGTGCCTGGTCTCCCTCGGGGGGGGGCTACACCGGGGAGCTGTTTTTT. Translation gives CAWSPSGGGYTGELFF.

The chain combines TRBV5-1 with TRBJ2-4, with 7 bases aligning to TRBD2. With V trimmed by 5 bases and J by 7 bases, 9 bases remained unmatched. The length of the CDR3 is 14 residues. The germline V gene encodes CDR1 SGHRS and CDR2 YFSETQ. The CDR3 reads CASRRESPGNIQYF. As DNA, the CDR3 is TGCGCCAGCAGGCGGGAGTCACCCGGCAACATTCAGTACTTC.

The chain carries TRBV5-1 and TRBJ1-2; the D gene is possibly TRBD1 (5 bases). The CDR3 length is 13 residues. Trimming cost V 4 bases and J 8 bases, with 15 bases left between them. The germline V gene encodes CDR1 SGHRS and CDR2 YFSETQ. CDR3 nucleotides: TGCGCCAGCAGCGACGGACAAGCTGAAGGCTACACCTTC. Its protein product is CASSDGQAEGYTF.